This TCR beta chain was found in a study of early T cells in non-severe SARS-CoV-2 infection. Overall study: The chains were unpaired, and the sequenced material was bulk RNA from unsorted whole blood. The study's findings and limits: Database matching using VDJdb favored anti-spike CD8 responses, with private and CD4 specificities left missing.

Germline V gene sequence: CDR1 MDHEN, CDR2 SYDVKM. The length of the CDR3 is 13 residues. Trimming took 7 bases from V and 3 from J, leaving 13 bases between them. The protocol attached unique molecular identifiers to individual cDNA molecules. TCRdb redid the calling of the 5' RACE reads with MiXCR, one entry per CDR3 protein. The sample yields around 70,000 distinct CDR3 sequences, approximately 11% seen once. In regard to this clonotype: The antigen remains unidentified.

V usage is TRBV28 and J usage is TRBJ2-7, with D tentatively TRBD2 (5 bases). The TCR sequence derives from an adult who was a healthcare worker with PCR-confirmed SARS-CoV-2 infection or an uninfected control (not recorded which). Sequencing was carried out using whole blood. The CDR3 bases are TGTGCCAGCACCCTGTCGGGAAACTACGAGCAGTACTTC. Protein sequence: CASTLSGNYEQYF. The whole variable domain, filled in from reference TRBV28 and TRBJ2-7, reads DVKVTQSSRYLVKRTGEKVFLECVQDMDHENMFWYRQDPGLGLRLIYFSYDVKMKEKGDIPEGYSVSREKKERFSLILESASTNQTSMYLCASTLSGNYEQYFGPGTRLTVT.